One sample yielded the 8 T cell receptor beta chains listed below, sequenced in a study of OX40 agonist ivuxolimab in advanced cancers. The repertoire was sequenced with immunoSEQ multiplex PCR; TCRdb's copy has only in-frame clones and lacks some. The sample records 55,000 to 70,000 clones, less than 90% being singletons. Sequenced here: CD4+ or CD8+ T cells sorted from blood, sampled in a trial of the OX40 agonist ivuxolimab. All receptors come from an adult with an advanced solid tumor such as melanoma, head and neck, liver or kidney cancer.

The chain is built from TRBV7-2 and TRBJ2-7; 12 nucleotides line up with TRBD1. This CDR3 has 15 residues. With 1 base clipped from V and 7 bases from J, the junction kept 5 bases outside the gene matches. Per the germline V gene, CDR1 is SGHTA and CDR2 is FQGNSA. CDR3: CASSLGGQGAREQYF. The CDR3 DNA is TGTGCCAGCAGCTTAGGGGGACAGGGGGCGCGGGAGCAGTACTTC.

The chain links TRBV5-1 to TRBJ2-1, with 13 bases matching TRBD2. The CDR3 has 17 amino acids. Germline assignment: CDR1 SGHRS and CDR2 YFSETQ. The V and J ends lost 3 bases and 7 bases, in that order; junction bases with no gene match: 10. CDR3 DNA: TGCGCCAGCAGCTGGAGGACTAGCGGGGGATCTGGGAATGAGCAGTTCTTC. Translating gives CASSWRTSGGSGNEQFF.

This chain links TRBV7-2 with TRBJ2-2; D remains unclear. Trimming pared 2 bases from V and 3 bases from J, leaving 1 base between. Germline assignment: CDR1 SGHTA and CDR2 FQGNSA. The CDR3 extends over 12 amino acids. The CDR3: CASSLYTGELFF. The DNA of the CDR3 is TGTGCCAGCAGCTTATACACCGGGGAGCTGTTTTTT.

The chain employs TRBV18 and TRBJ2-5, with TRBD2 identical over 10 bases. Per germline, CDR1 KGHSH and CDR2 LQKENI. The V segment lost 5 bases and the J segment 11 bases; nucleotides outside the gene matches: 8. This CDR3 spans 13 amino acids. CDR3 sequence (DNA): TGTGCCAGCTCAGCCAGCGGGGGGGCTGGTCAGTACTTC. It specifies CASSASGGAGQYF.

In this sample, this clone turned up a few times. This chain joins TRBV10-3 and TRBJ2-2; TRBD1 matches at 11 bases. This CDR3 is 17 amino acids long. V was pared by 7 bases and J by 4 bases, with 11 bases of the junction left unmatched. CDR1 is ENHRY, CDR2 SYGVKD, per germline. CDR3 nucleotide sequence: TGTGCCATCAAAGGGGTGGCCGGGACAGGGGGCACCGGGGAGCTGTTTTTT. It yields the protein CAIKGVAGTGGTGELFF.

The CDR3 bases are TGCGCCAGCAGCTTTGGGCAGGTGGAGTCGGAGCAGTACTTC. It is translated as CASSFGQVESEQYF. The chain carries TRBV5-1 and TRBJ2-7; D unclear. Looked up from germline, CDR1 is SGHRS and CDR2 is YFSETQ. Trimming pared 2 bases from V and 7 bases from J, leaving 16 bases between. The CDR3 covers 14 residues.

This sequence joins TRBV6-5 and TRBJ1-1; tentative D call: TRBD1 (5 bases). The germline V gene encodes CDR1 MNHEY and CDR2 SVGAGI. V lost 0 bases to trimming and J lost 5 bases, with 16 bases between them. This CDR3 comprises 16 residues. The CDR3 DNA sequence: TGTGCCAGCAGTTACTCGATCGCAGGGTTTAAGACTGAAGCTTTCTTT. Translating gives CASSYSIAGFKTEAFF.

This clone was seen just once. The rearrangement uses TRBV11-2 and TRBJ2-5; tentative D call: TRBD1 (6 bases). The CDR3 is 13 residues long. The ends were cut back, 5 bases at V and 4 bases at J, with 11 bases in the middle. Germline V gives CDR1 SGHAT, CDR2 FQNNGV. CDR3 in amino acids: CASSVGTLETQYF. CDR3 DNA sequence: TGTGCCAGCAGCGTCGGGACATTAGAGACCCAGTACTTC.